These T cell receptor beta chains were read from a single sample in a study of T cell responses to AZD1222 COVID-19 vaccine. The table came from immunoSEQ multiplex PCR; TCRdb's copy has only in-frame clones and leaves some out. The sample consists of some 96,000 clones, 88% of them appearing once. Sequenced material: peripheral blood, taken on day 0 of AZD1222 vaccination. These receptors were taken from an adult in good health. CDR3s leave out the opening cysteine and the closing phenylalanine or tryptophan.

CDR3 protein: ASSYDLTDTQY
V gene: TRBV6-5
CDR3 length: 11
J gene: TRBJ2-3

CDR3 protein: ASSPPSVGGTDTQY
V gene: TRBV4-1
CDR3 length: 14
J gene: TRBJ2-3

CDR3 protein: ASIPPPGRANTEAF
V gene: TRBV19
CDR3 length: 14
J gene: TRBJ1-1

CDR3 protein: ASSLLGASNQPQH
V gene: TRBV5-8
CDR3 length: 13
J gene: TRBJ1-5

CDR3 protein: ASSQDAGSWGYT
V gene: TRBV4-3
CDR3 length: 12
J gene: TRBJ1-2

CDR3 protein: ASSLDQGTGNTIY
V gene: TRBV7-6
CDR3 length: 13
J gene: TRBJ1-3

CDR3 protein: ASSPRLSGANVLT
V gene: TRBV28
CDR3 length: 13
J gene: TRBJ2-6

CDR3 protein: ASSATGTRLRDLSPEQF
V gene: TRBV9
CDR3 length: 17
J gene: TRBJ2-1

CDR3 protein: ASSVGQGGGQPQH
V gene: TRBV2
CDR3 length: 13
J gene: TRBJ1-5

CDR3 protein: ATSREAGGYEQY
V gene: TRBV15
CDR3 length: 12
J gene: TRBJ2-7

CDR3 protein: ASSYPGTAISGNTIY
V gene: TRBV6-2/TRBV6-3
CDR3 length: 15
J gene: TRBJ1-3

CDR3 protein: ASSLFTGYTNQPQH
V gene: TRBV28
CDR3 length: 14
J gene: TRBJ1-5

CDR3 protein: ASSFNHNEQF
V gene: TRBV27
CDR3 length: 10
J gene: TRBJ2-1

CDR3 protein: ASTMLTGWGSNQPQH
V gene: TRBV19
CDR3 length: 15
J gene: TRBJ1-5

CDR3 protein: ATSDPGTGNEAF
V gene: TRBV24-1
CDR3 length: 12
J gene: TRBJ1-1

CDR3 protein: ASSLFGGLNTEAF
V gene: TRBV7-2
CDR3 length: 13
J gene: TRBJ1-1

CDR3 protein: ASRASATGELF
V gene: TRBV7-3
CDR3 length: 11
J gene: TRBJ2-2

CDR3 protein: ASSLEVDTEAF
V gene: TRBV7-6
CDR3 length: 11
J gene: TRBJ1-1

CDR3 protein: ASSPDRGVNEQF
V gene: TRBV18
CDR3 length: 12
J gene: TRBJ2-1

CDR3 protein: ASSYSGSGLAEQY
V gene: TRBV6-5
CDR3 length: 13
J gene: TRBJ2-7

CDR3 protein: ASSLAYSGGESYEQY
V gene: TRBV11-2
CDR3 length: 15
J gene: TRBJ2-7

CDR3 protein: ASSRPGSNYGYT
V gene: TRBV7-2
CDR3 length: 12
J gene: TRBJ1-2

CDR3 protein: ASSQQPRTGRYNEQF
V gene: TRBV6-2/TRBV6-3
CDR3 length: 15
J gene: TRBJ2-1

CDR3 protein: AISEVIFLKHGYT
V gene: TRBV10-3
CDR3 length: 13
J gene: TRBJ1-2